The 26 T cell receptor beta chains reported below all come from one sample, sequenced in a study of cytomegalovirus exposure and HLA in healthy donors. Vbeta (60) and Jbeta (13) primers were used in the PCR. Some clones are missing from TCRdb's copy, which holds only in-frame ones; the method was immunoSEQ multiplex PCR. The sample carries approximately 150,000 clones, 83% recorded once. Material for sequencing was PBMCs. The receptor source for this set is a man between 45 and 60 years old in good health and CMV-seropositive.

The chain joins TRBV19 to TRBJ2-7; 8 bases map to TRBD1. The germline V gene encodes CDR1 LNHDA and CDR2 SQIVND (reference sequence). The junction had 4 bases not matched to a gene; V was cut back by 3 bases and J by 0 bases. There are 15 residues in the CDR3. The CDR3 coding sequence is TGTGCCAGTAGTATTTCGGACAGGGCCTCCTACGAGCAGTACTTC. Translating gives CASSISDRASYEQYF.

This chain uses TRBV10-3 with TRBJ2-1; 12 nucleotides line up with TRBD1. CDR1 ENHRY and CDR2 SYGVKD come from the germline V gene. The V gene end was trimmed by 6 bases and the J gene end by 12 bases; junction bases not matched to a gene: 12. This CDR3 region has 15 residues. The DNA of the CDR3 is TGTGCCATCAGGCAGCTGGGGACAGGGGGCGCCGGGCAGTTCTTC. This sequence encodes CAIRQLGTGGAGQFF.

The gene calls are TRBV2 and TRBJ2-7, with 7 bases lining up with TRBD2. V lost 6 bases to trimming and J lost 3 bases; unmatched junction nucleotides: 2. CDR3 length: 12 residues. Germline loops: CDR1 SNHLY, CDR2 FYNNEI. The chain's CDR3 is CASSGLGYEQYF. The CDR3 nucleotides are TGTGCCAGCAGCGGACTAGGCTACGAGCAGTACTTC.

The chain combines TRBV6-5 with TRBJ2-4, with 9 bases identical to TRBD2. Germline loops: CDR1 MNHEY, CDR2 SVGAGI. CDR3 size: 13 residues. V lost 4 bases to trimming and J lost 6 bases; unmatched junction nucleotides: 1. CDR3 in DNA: TGTGCCAGCAGTTCAGCGGGAGGAAACATTCAGTACTTC. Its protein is CASSSAGGNIQYF.

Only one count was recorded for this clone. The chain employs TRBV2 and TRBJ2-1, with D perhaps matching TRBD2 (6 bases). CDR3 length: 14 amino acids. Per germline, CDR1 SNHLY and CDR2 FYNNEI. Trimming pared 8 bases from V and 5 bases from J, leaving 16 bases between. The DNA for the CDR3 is TGTGCCAGCCTCCTCGGGGAGGCCAACAATGAGCAGTTCTTC. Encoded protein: CASLLGEANNEQFF.

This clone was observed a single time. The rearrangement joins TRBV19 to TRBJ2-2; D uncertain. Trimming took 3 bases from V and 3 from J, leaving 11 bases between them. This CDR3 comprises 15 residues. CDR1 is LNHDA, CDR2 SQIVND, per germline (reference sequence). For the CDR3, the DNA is TGTGCCAGTAGTATGAGCGCCGGGTACACCGGGGAGCTGTTTTTT. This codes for CASSMSAGYTGELFF.

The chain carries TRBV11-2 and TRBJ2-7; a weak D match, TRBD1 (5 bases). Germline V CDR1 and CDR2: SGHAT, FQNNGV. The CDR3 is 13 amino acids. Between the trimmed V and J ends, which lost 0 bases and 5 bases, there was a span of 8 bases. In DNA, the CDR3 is TGTGCCAGCAGCTTAGATGGGGCCCACGAGCAGTACTTC. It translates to CASSLDGAHEQYF.

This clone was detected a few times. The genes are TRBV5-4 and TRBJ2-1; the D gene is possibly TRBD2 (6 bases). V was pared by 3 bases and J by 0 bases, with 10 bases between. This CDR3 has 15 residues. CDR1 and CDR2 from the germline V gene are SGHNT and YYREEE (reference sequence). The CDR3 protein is CASSSGGSSYNEQFF. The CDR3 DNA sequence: TGTGCCAGCAGCTCTGGGGGGAGCTCCTACAATGAGCAGTTCTTC. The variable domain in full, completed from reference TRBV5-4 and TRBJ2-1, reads ETGVTQSPTHLIKTRGQQVTLRCSSQSGHNTVSWYQQALGQGPQFIFQYYREEENGRGNFPPRFSGLQFPNYSSELNVNALELDDSALYLCASSSGGSSYNEQFFGPGTRLTVL.

DNA of the CDR3: TGTGCCAGCAGCCGTACTACAGATACGCAGTATTTT. Translation: CASSRTTDTQYF. The rearrangement uses TRBV5-4 and TRBJ2-3, with D hard to call. V lost 4 bases and J lost 3, with 6 bases in between. CDR1 and CDR2 from the germline V gene are SGHNT and YYREEE (reference sequence). The CDR3 covers 12 residues.

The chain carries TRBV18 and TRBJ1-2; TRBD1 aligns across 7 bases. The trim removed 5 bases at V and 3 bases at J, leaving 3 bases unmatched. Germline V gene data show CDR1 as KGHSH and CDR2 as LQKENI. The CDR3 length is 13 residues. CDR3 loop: CASSGDSHYGYTF. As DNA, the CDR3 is TGTGCCAGCTCAGGGGACAGCCACTATGGCTACACCTTC.

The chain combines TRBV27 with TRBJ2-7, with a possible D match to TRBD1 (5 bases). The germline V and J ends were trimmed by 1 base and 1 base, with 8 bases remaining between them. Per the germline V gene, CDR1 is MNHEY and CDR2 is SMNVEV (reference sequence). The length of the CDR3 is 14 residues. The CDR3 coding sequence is TGTGCCAGCAGTTTATTTCAGGGTTCCTACGAGCAGTACTTC. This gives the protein CASSLFQGSYEQYF.

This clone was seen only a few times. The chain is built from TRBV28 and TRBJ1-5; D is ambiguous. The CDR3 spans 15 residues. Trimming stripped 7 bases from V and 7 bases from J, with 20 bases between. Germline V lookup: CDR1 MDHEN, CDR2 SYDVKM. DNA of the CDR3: TGTGCCAGCACCTTAGGGCGGGGAAGAGGGCAGCCCCAGCATTTT. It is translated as CASTLGRGRGQPQHF.

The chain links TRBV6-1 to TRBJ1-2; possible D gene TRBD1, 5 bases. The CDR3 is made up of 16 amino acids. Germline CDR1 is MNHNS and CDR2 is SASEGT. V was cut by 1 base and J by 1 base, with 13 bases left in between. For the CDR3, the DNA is TGTGCCAGCAGTGAAGGTGGGGCAGACCGTAACTATGGCTACACCTTC. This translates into CASSEGGADRNYGYTF.

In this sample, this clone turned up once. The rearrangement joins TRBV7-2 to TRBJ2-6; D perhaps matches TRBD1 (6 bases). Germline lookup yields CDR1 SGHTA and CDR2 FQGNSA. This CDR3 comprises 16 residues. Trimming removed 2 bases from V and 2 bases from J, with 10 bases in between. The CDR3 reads CASSLTQGTGANVLTF. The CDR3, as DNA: TGTGCCAGCAGCTTAACTCAGGGGACTGGGGCCAACGTCCTGACTTTC.

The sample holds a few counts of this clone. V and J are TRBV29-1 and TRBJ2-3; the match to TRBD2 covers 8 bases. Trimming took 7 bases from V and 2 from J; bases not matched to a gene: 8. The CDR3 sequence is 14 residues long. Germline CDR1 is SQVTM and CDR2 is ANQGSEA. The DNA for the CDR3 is TGCAGCGCAGATAGCGGGACCACCACAGATACGCAGTATTTT. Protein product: CSADSGTTTDTQYF.

The CDR3 region is CASSVAGGVYNEQFF. In DNA form, the CDR3 reads TGTGCCAGCAGCGTAGCGGGGGGTGTTTACAATGAGCAGTTCTTC. This chain links TRBV9 with TRBJ2-1, with TRBD2 matching over 7 bases. The CDR3 is 15 residues long. The trim removed 0 bases at V and 4 bases at J, leaving 4 bases unmatched. CDR1 is SGDLS, CDR2 YYNGEE, per germline.

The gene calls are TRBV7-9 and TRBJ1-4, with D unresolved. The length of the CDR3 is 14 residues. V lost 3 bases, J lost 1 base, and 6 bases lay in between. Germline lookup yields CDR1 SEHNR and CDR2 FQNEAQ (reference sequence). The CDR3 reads CASSLAGTNEKLFF. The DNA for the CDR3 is TGTGCCAGCAGCTTGGCAGGAACTAATGAAAAACTGTTTTTT. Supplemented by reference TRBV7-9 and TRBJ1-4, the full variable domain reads DTGVSQNPRHKITKRGQNVTFRCDPISEHNRLYWYRQTLGQGPEFLTYFQNEAQLEKSRLLSDRFSAERPKGSFSTLEIQRTEQGDSAMYLCASSLAGTNEKLFFGSGTQLSVL.

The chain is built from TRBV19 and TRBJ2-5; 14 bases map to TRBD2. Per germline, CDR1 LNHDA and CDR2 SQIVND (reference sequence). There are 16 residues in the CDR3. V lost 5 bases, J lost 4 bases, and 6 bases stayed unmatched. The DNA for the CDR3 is TGTGCCAGTAGTTCCGGACTAGCGGGGGGTCTAGAGACCCAGTACTTC. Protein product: CASSSGLAGGLETQYF.

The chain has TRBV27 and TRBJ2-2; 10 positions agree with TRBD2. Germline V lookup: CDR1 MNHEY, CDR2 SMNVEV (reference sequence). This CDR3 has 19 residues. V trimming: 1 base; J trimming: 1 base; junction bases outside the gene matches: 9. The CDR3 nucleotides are TGTGCCAGCAGTTTATTTTGGGTAGCGGGAGGCCGGAACACCGGGGAGCTGTTTTTT. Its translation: CASSLFWVAGGRNTGELFF.

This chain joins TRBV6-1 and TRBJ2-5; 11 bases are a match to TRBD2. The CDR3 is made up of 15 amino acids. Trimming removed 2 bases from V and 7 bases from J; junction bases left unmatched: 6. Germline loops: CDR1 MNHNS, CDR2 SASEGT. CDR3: CASSERTSGPMTQYF. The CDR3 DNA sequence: TGTGCCAGCAGTGAAAGGACTAGCGGGCCCATGACCCAGTACTTC.

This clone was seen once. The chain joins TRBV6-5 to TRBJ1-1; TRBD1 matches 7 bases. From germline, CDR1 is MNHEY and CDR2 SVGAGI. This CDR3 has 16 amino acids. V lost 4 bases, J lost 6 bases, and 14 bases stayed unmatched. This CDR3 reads CASSWARQGAGAEAFF. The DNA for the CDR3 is TGTGCCAGCAGTTGGGCAAGACAGGGCGCCGGGGCTGAAGCTTTCTTT.

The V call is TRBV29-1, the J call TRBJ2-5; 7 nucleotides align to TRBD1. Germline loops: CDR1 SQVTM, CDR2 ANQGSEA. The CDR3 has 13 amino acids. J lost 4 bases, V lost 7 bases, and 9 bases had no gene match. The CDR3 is CSAATGAGETQYF. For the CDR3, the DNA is TGCAGCGCTGCTACAGGGGCCGGAGAGACCCAGTACTTC.

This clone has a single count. The CDR3, as DNA: TGTGCCAGCAGTCCCGGGGAGAACTATGGCTACACCTTC. Amino acid sequence: CASSPGENYGYTF. The chain uses TRBV7-9 and TRBJ1-2, with D unclear. Trimming removed 6 bases from V and 2 bases from J, with 10 bases in between. The length of the CDR3 is 13 residues. Germline values: CDR1 SEHNR, CDR2 FQNEAQ (reference sequence).

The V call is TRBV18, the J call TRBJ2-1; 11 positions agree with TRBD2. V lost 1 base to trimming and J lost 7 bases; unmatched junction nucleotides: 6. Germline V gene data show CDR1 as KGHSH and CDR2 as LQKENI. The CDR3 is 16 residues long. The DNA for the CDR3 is TGTGCCAGCTCACCACTTCTAGCGGGAGGCCATAATGAGCAGTTCTTC. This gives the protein CASSPLLAGGHNEQFF.

CDR3 coding DNA: TGTGCCACCAGCAAAGGGCGACTAGCGGGAGGAAAGTCCTACAATGAGCAGTTCTTC. Amino acid sequence: CATSKGRLAGGKSYNEQFF. J is TRBJ2-1 and V is TRBV15; 13 positions match TRBD2. Germline CDR1 and CDR2: LNHNV and YYDKDF (reference sequence). This CDR3 has 19 amino acids. After removal of 4 bases from V and 1 base from J, the junction contained 10 bases not matched to a gene.

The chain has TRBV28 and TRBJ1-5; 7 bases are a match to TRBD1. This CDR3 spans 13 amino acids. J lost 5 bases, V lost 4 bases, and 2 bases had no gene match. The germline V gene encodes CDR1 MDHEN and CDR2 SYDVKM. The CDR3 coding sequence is TGTGCCAGCAGTTGGACAGGCGATCAGCCCCAGCATTTT. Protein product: CASSWTGDQPQHF.